What follows are 10 T cell receptor beta chains derived from one specimen sequenced in a study of OX40 agonist ivuxolimab in advanced cancers. The method was immunoSEQ multiplex PCR; TCRdb's version includes in-frame clones alone and lacks a portion of them. The sample yields around 140,000 clones, around 93% seen once. The source was CD4+ or CD8+ T cells sorted from blood, collected in a trial of the OX40 agonist ivuxolimab. All receptors derive from an adult with an advanced solid tumor such as melanoma, head and neck, liver or kidney cancer.

The chain carries TRBV4-1 and TRBJ2-1, with 7 bases that match TRBD1. Germline trimming cut 6 bases from V and 4 bases from J; bases unmatched to any gene: 9. Germline V gene lookup returns CDR1 MGHRA and CDR2 YSYEKL. This CDR3 spans 15 amino acids. The CDR3 here is CASRPWTGQYNEQFF. The CDR3 DNA reads as TGCGCCAGCAGACCATGGACAGGACAATACAATGAGCAGTTCTTC.

The genes are TRBV5-1 and TRBJ1-1; D is uncertain. There are 13 residues in the CDR3. Germline lookup yields CDR1 SGHRS and CDR2 YFSETQ. Between the trimmed V and J ends, which lost 0 bases and 4 bases, there was a span of 7 bases. Here the CDR3 reads CASSLVTSTEAFF. The CDR3 region has the DNA TGCGCCAGCAGCTTGGTTACAAGCACTGAAGCTTTCTTT. Full variable domain (missing parts from reference TRBV5-1 and TRBJ1-1): KAGVTQTPRYLIKTRGQQVTLSCSPISGHRSVSWYQQTPGQGLQFLFEYFSETQRNKGNFPGRFSGRQFSNSRSEMNVSTLELGDSALYLCASSLVTSTEAFFGQGTRLTVV.

This clone was seen once. This chain connects TRBV14 to TRBJ2-7; D is possibly TRBD1 (6 bases). Germline V gives CDR1 SGHDN, CDR2 FVKESK. The CDR3 spans 14 residues. Trimming stripped 1 base from V and 3 bases from J, with 10 bases between. The DNA of the CDR3 is TGTGCCAGCAGCCAAGGGACAGAACTCTACGAGCAGTACTTC. Translated: CASSQGTELYEQYF.

The chain uses TRBV7-2 and TRBJ1-1, with D possibly matching TRBD1 (5 bases). With 4 bases removed from V and 3 bases from J, the gap between germline ends came to 12 bases. Germline values: CDR1 SGHTA, CDR2 FQGNSA. The CDR3 totals 14 residues. The CDR3, as DNA: TGTGCCAGCAGCTACGACAGCAGGTACACTGAAGCTTTCTTT. Translation: CASSYDSRYTEAFF.

Written as DNA, the CDR3 is TGCGCCAGCAGCTTGGCAGGGGAAGTGAACACCGGGGAGCTGTTTTTT. This sequence encodes CASSLAGEVNTGELFF. The V and J genes are TRBV5-1 and TRBJ2-2; TRBD1 is a possible D gene (6 bases). The germline V gene has CDR1 SGHRS and CDR2 YFSETQ. CDR3 length: 16 residues. Trimming left V 0 bases short and J 1 base short, with 10 bases between. The full variable domain, completed using reference TRBV5-1 and TRBJ2-2, is KAGVTQTPRYLIKTRGQQVTLSCSPISGHRSVSWYQQTPGQGLQFLFEYFSETQRNKGNFPGRFSGRQFSNSRSEMNVSTLELGDSALYLCASSLAGEVNTGELFFGEGSRLTVL.

A few counts support this clone. The V call is TRBV10-3, the J call TRBJ2-7; D is unclear. V was clipped by 6 bases and J by 5 bases, with 2 bases between them. CDR3 size: 9 residues. Germline assignment: CDR1 ENHRY and CDR2 SYGVKD. CDR3 coding DNA: TGTGCCATCAGAGACGAGCAGTACTTC. Amino acids: CAIRDEQYF.

The V call is TRBV6-5, the J call TRBJ2-7; 8 bases align to TRBD2. The length of the CDR3 is 13 residues. The germline gives CDR1 MNHEY, CDR2 SVGAGI. V shed 7 bases and J 5 bases; nucleotides not matched to a gene: 7. The CDR3 coding sequence is TGTGCCAGCACGCTAGCGGGTTCCAACGAGCAGTACTTC. It specifies CASTLAGSNEQYF.

V usage is TRBV11-1 and J usage is TRBJ1-1; 7 bases align to TRBD1. Germline CDR1 SGHAT, CDR2 FQDESV (reference sequence). V shed 1 base and J 7 bases; nucleotides not matched to a gene: 9. The CDR3 is made up of 15 amino acids. CDR3 loop: CASSLGRHRGSEAFF. As DNA, the CDR3 is TGTGCCAGCAGCTTAGGGCGGCACAGGGGAAGTGAAGCTTTCTTT.

The rearrangement uses TRBV28 and TRBJ2-7; tentatively, D is TRBD1 (5 bases). The CDR3 is 14 amino acids. The germline V gene encodes CDR1 MDHEN and CDR2 SYDVKM. The V and J ends lost 0 bases and 5 bases respectively, with 11 bases between them. CDR3 nucleotide sequence: TGTGCCAGCAGTTTATGGGGCAGGGCGGACGAGCAGTACTTC. This encodes CASSLWGRADEQYF.

The chain is built from TRBV7-9 and TRBJ2-1; D not certain. CDR1 SEHNR and CDR2 FQNEAQ come from the germline V gene (reference sequence). The CDR3 covers 10 residues. Trimming pared 7 bases from V and 6 bases from J, leaving 4 bases between. The CDR3 nucleotides are TGTGCCAGCAATGGCAATGAGCAGTTCTTC. This translates into CASNGNEQFF. The whole variable domain, remainder taken from reference TRBV7-9 and TRBJ2-1, is DTGVSQNPRHKITKRGQNVTFRCDPISEHNRLYWYRQTLGQGPEFLTYFQNEAQLEKSRLLSDRFSAERPKGSFSTLEIQRTEQGDSAMYLCASNGNEQFFGPGTRLTVL.